The 25 T cell receptor beta chains given below trace back to one sample, sequenced in a study of blood T cell repertoires in COVID-19. Profiling relied on immunoSEQ multiplex PCR, and the TCRdb table lists in-frame clones only, not all of them. The data show 75,000 to 90,000 clones, approximately 86% seen once. Material for sequencing was peripheral blood. The receptors shown here come from a man aged 80 or over with active or convalescent COVID-19.

CDR3 residues: CASSPWGAMNTEAFF. CDR3 DNA: TGTGCCAGCAGCCCCTGGGGCGCTATGAACACTGAAGCTTTCTTT. This chain joins TRBV14 and TRBJ1-1; D perhaps matches TRBD1 (5 bases). V shed 4 bases and J shed 0 bases, with 12 bases lying between them. Germline CDR1 SGHDN, CDR2 FVKESK. The CDR3 extends over 15 amino acids.

The chain links TRBV9 to TRBJ2-2; TRBD1 matches 7 bases. The V segment lost 3 bases and the J segment 0 bases; nucleotides outside the gene matches: 2. The CDR3 runs to 15 residues. In germline, CDR1 is SGDLS, CDR2 YYNGEE. CDR3 sequence (DNA): TGTGCCAGCAGCGCGGGGACAGCGAACACCGGGGAGCTGTTTTTT. It codes for CASSAGTANTGELFF.

CDR3 residues: CASSYLQGGNEQFF. The CDR3 bases are TGCGCCAGCAGCTATTTGCAGGGGGGCAATGAGCAGTTCTTC. The chain links TRBV5-1 to TRBJ2-1, with D maybe TRBD1 (7 bases). Germline lookup yields CDR1 SGHRS and CDR2 YFSETQ. This CDR3 spans 14 amino acids. Trimming pared 3 bases from V and 6 bases from J, leaving 13 bases between.

The CDR3 DNA sequence: TGTGCCAGCAGCTTAGGAGGATACCAAGAGACCCAGTACTTC. Encoded protein: CASSLGGYQETQYF. J is TRBJ2-5 and V is TRBV7-2; unclear D gene. The germline CDR1 and CDR2 sequences are SGHTA and FQGNSA. Trimming took off 1 base at V and 0 bases at J, with 6 bases between the two ends. The CDR3 totals 14 residues.

V is TRBV19 and J is TRBJ1-1; tentatively, D is TRBD1 (5 bases). The CDR3 has 10 residues. Germline CDR1 LNHDA, CDR2 SQIVND (reference sequence). The CDR3 loop is CVGGDTEAFF. In nucleotides, the CDR3 is TGTGTTGGAGGGGACACTGAAGCTTTCTTT. The full variable domain, with the rest looked up from reference TRBV19 and TRBJ1-1, is DGGITQSPKYLFRKEGQNVTLSCEQNLNHDAMYWYRQDPGQGLRLIYYSQIVNDFQKGDIAEGYSVSREKKESFPLTVTSAQKNPTAFYLCVGGDTEAFFGQGTRLTVV.

The chain joins TRBV11-2 to TRBJ1-4; 10 bases fit TRBD1. Germline V gene data show CDR1 as SGHAT and CDR2 as FQNNGV. Trimming took 4 bases from V and 6 from J; bases not matched to a gene: 5. This CDR3 has 15 residues. CDR3 loop: CASSSTGTGDEKLFF. DNA for the CDR3: TGTGCCAGCAGCTCAACCGGGACAGGGGATGAAAAACTGTTTTTT.

About this clone: This specimen includes other DNA sequences encoding the same CDR3. The rearrangement links TRBV24-1 to TRBJ1-2; tentatively, D is TRBD1 (5 bases). CDR1 and CDR2 (germline): KGHDR, SFDVKD. The CDR3 has 13 amino acids. V was shortened by 4 bases and J by 5 bases, with 10 bases between the two germline ends. CDR3 nucleotides: TGTGCCACCAGTGAGTCTGACAGATATGGCTACACCTTC. This codes for CATSESDRYGYTF.

The chain carries TRBV11-3 and TRBJ2-1; weak D call: TRBD1 (5 bases). In germline, CDR1 is SGHNT, CDR2 YENEEA. The CDR3 loop spans 13 amino acids. The V end lost 3 bases, the J end lost 8 bases, and 11 bases lay between the germline ends. The CDR3 spells CASSFTGGDEQFF. The CDR3 DNA follows: TGTGCCAGCAGCTTTACAGGCGGCGATGAGCAGTTCTTC.

This chain joins TRBV19 and TRBJ1-1; 8 bases fit TRBD1. Germline CDR1 is LNHDA and CDR2 is SQIVND (reference sequence). CDR3 length: 13 residues. V trimming: 7 bases; J trimming: 5 bases; junction bases outside the gene matches: 6. The CDR3 nucleotides are TGTGCCAGTAACCCGACAGGGGTGACTGAAGCTTTCTTT. It yields the protein CASNPTGVTEAFF.

The V and J genes are TRBV6-4 and TRBJ2-3; tentatively, D is TRBD2 (6 bases). The CDR3 is 14 amino acids. The germline V and J ends were trimmed by 4 bases and 2 bases, with 10 bases remaining between them. From germline, CDR1 is MRHNA and CDR2 SNTAGT. This CDR3 is CASSGRGFTDTQYF. For the CDR3, the DNA is TGTGCCAGCAGTGGTCGGGGGTTCACAGATACGCAGTATTTT.

This clone has a handful of counts. V usage is TRBV7-2 and J usage is TRBJ2-3, with TRBD2 as a possible D gene (7 bases). Germline-derived CDR1 and CDR2 are SGHTA and FQGNSA. V shed 1 base and J shed 4 bases, with 12 bases lying between them. The CDR3 has 15 amino acids. The CDR3 sequence is CASSLDRGAADTQYF. The CDR3 DNA follows: TGTGCCAGCAGCTTAGATCGGGGGGCTGCAGATACGCAGTATTTT.

This chain uses TRBV19 with TRBJ2-2; D is undetermined. CDR1 LNHDA and CDR2 SQIVND come from the germline V gene (reference sequence). The CDR3 has 16 amino acids. Trimming took 3 bases from V and 0 from J, leaving 11 bases between them. CDR3 protein: CASSIRRTTNTGELFF. The CDR3 nucleotides read TGTGCCAGTAGTATTCGCAGAACTACGAACACCGGGGAGCTGTTTTTT. The complete variable domain, with remaining parts taken from reference TRBV19 and TRBJ2-2, reads DGGITQSPKYLFRKEGQNVTLSCEQNLNHDAMYWYRQDPGQGLRLIYYSQIVNDFQKGDIAEGYSVSREKKESFPLTVTSAQKNPTAFYLCASSIRRTTNTGELFFGEGSRLTVL.

The rearrangement links TRBV11-2 to TRBJ1-5, with TRBD1 matching 7 bases. The germline gives CDR1 SGHAT, CDR2 FQNNGV. The CDR3 runs 13 residues. V shed 5 bases, J shed 4 bases, and the junction held 2 bases outside the gene matches. CDR3 coding DNA: TGTGCCAGCAGCAACAGGGGAAATCAGCCCCAGCATTTT. This encodes CASSNRGNQPQHF.

The chain couples TRBV2 to TRBJ2-1, with D maybe TRBD2 (5 bases). There are 15 residues in the CDR3. Germline V CDR1 and CDR2: SNHLY, FYNNEI. V lost 3 bases to trimming and J lost 0 bases, with 9 bases between them. CDR3 bases: TGTGCCAGCAGTGACCTCGAGGGCTCCTACAATGAGCAGTTCTTC. This gives the protein CASSDLEGSYNEQFF.

This sequence joins TRBV5-1 and TRBJ1-3; D call uncertain. CDR3 length: 13 amino acids. Germline CDR1 and CDR2: SGHRS and YFSETQ. V was trimmed by 3 bases and J by 3 bases, leaving 7 bases between them. Here the CDR3 DNA reads TGCGCCAGCAGCTCTGAGTATGGAAACACCATATATTTT. This codes for CASSSEYGNTIYF.

V gene TRBV7-2 combines with J gene TRBJ1-2, with 9 bases lining up with TRBD1. V gave up 4 bases and J gave up 4 bases; unmatched junction bases: 7. This CDR3 spans 15 amino acids. The germline gives CDR1 SGHTA, CDR2 FQGNSA. CDR3 nucleotide sequence: TGTGCCAGCAGCTCCCGGACAGGGGATTTCTATGGCTACACCTTC. Encoded protein: CASSSRTGDFYGYTF.

The genes are TRBV2 and TRBJ2-6, with a possible D match to TRBD1 (6 bases). V was pared by 6 bases and J by 0 bases, with 12 bases between. Germline V gene data show CDR1 as SNHLY and CDR2 as FYNNEI. The CDR3 totals 16 residues. CDR3 region: CASRRTENSGANVLTF. Written as DNA, the CDR3 is TGTGCCAGCAGAAGGACAGAGAACTCTGGGGCCAACGTCCTGACTTTC.

The rearrangement uses TRBV20-1 and TRBJ2-5; a weak D match, TRBD2 (5 bases). V was pared by 3 bases and J by 0 bases, with 8 bases between. The CDR3 has 13 residues. Looked up from germline, CDR1 is DFQATT and CDR2 is SNEGSKA (reference sequence). The CDR3: CSASARDQETQYF. DNA of the CDR3: TGCAGTGCTAGTGCGCGGGACCAAGAGACCCAGTACTTC.

The CDR3 loop is CASSQGRSSTEAFF. Here the CDR3 DNA reads TGTGCCAGCAGCCAGGGCAGGTCTTCCACTGAAGCTTTCTTT. J is TRBJ1-1 and V is TRBV11-3; D possibly corresponds to TRBD1 (5 bases). Trimming removed 5 bases from V and 4 bases from J, with 14 bases in between. This CDR3 has 14 amino acids. Looked up from germline, CDR1 is SGHNT and CDR2 is YENEEA.

CDR3 in amino acids: CASSTRPTDNYGYTF. CDR3 nucleotide sequence: TGTGCCAGCAGCACGCGCCCCACAGATAACTATGGCTACACCTTC. The chain is built from TRBV27 and TRBJ1-2; D not resolved. CDR3 length: 15 amino acids. CDR1 MNHEY and CDR2 SMNVEV come from the germline V gene (reference sequence). Trimming took 6 bases from V and 1 from J, leaving 15 bases between them.

V usage is TRBV7-5 and J usage is TRBJ2-7; the table's D gene call, TRBD1, was not cross checked with the DNA. TRBV7-5 is labeled a pseudogene. The CDR3 sequence is 21 residues long. The CDR3 protein is CVRSFLVAPSRPGDLNYEQYV. As DNA, the CDR3 is TGTGTCAGAAGCTTCCTTGTGGCCCCCTCGAGACCAGGGGATTTGAACTACGAGCAGTACGTC.

This clone appeared a single time. The gene calls are TRBV5-1 and TRBJ2-1; no reliable D call. The V end lost 0 bases, the J end lost 0 bases, and 7 bases lay between the germline ends. CDR3 length equals 15 residues. Germline-derived CDR1 and CDR2 are SGHRS and YFSETQ. The CDR3 sequence: CASSLEQHSYNEQFF. Here the CDR3 DNA reads TGCGCCAGCAGCTTGGAACAGCACTCCTACAATGAGCAGTTCTTC. The whole variable domain, remainder taken from reference TRBV5-1 and TRBJ2-1, is KAGVTQTPRYLIKTRGQQVTLSCSPISGHRSVSWYQQTPGQGLQFLFEYFSETQRNKGNFPGRFSGRQFSNSRSEMNVSTLELGDSALYLCASSLEQHSYNEQFFGPGTRLTVL.

This clone was counted once. The genes are TRBV5-1 and TRBJ2-5; a weak D match, TRBD1 (6 bases). V was clipped by 5 bases and J by 4 bases, with 9 bases between them. Germline CDR1 and CDR2: SGHRS and YFSETQ. This CDR3 contains 12 residues. The CDR3 nucleotides are TGCGCCAGCAGACAGGGTACAGAGACCCAGTACTTC. Protein product: CASRQGTETQYF.

The CDR3 DNA sequence: TGTGCCATTTCCTGGACTAGCGGGGGGGTGTATACGCAGTATTTT. It encodes CAISWTSGGVYTQYF. This chain joins TRBV6-5 and TRBJ2-3; TRBD2 matches 15 bases. This CDR3 comprises 15 residues. The V gene's germline CDR1 is MNHEY and CDR2 SVGAGI. With 10 bases clipped from V and 7 bases from J, the junction kept 9 bases outside the gene matches.

This clone was seen only a few times. The V and J genes are TRBV7-7 and TRBJ2-2; D not resolved. Trimming pared 5 bases from V and 4 bases from J, leaving 11 bases between. Germline CDR1 and CDR2: SSHAT and FNYEAQ (reference sequence). The length of the CDR3 is 14 residues. CDR3 nucleotides: TGTGCCAGCAGCCCCGCGTCTGGCACCGGGGAGCTGTTTTTT. This translates into CASSPASGTGELFF.